The rows below give T cell receptor beta chains drawn from one sample of a study of cytomegalovirus exposure and HLA in healthy donors. Produced via immunoSEQ multiplex PCR; TCRdb's table is partial and in-frame only. The sample records around 130,000 clones, around 82% being singletons. Sequenced sample: PBMCs. The receptors here all came from a man over 45 in good health and CMV-seronegative. Both conserved end residues are part of each CDR3. The order of the fields is J gene, D gene, clone size, V gene, CDR3 DNA, CDR3 protein. D genes are given only for firm matches. A row's size may be missing; if present it is once, few, many or a size class.

TRBJ2-7,-,-,TRBV5-4,TGTGCCAGCAGCTACTCCTACGAGCAGTACTTC,CASSYSYEQYF
TRBJ2-5,TRBD2,-,TRBV10-3,TGTGCCATCAGTCAAAGTCTAGCGGGAGGACAAGAGACCCAGTACTTC,CAISQSLAGGQETQYF
TRBJ2-7,-,few,TRBV28,TGTGCCAGCAGTCGACTGAACGTCTACGAGCAGTACTTC,CASSRLNVYEQYF
TRBJ2-3,-,once,TRBV11-1,TGTGCCAGCAGCTTATCGGGAGCCGATACGCAGTATTTT,CASSLSGADTQYF
TRBJ2-2,-,-,TRBV7-3,TGTGCCAGCGCGAAAGCGTACAACACCGGGGAGCTGTTTTTT,CASAKAYNTGELFF
TRBJ2-3,TRBD1,once,TRBV27,TGTGCCAGCAGTCGCCTGGACAGGGCCCCCCTCACAGATACGCAGTATTTT,CASSRLDRAPLTDTQYF
TRBJ1-2,-,-,TRBV10-3,TGTGCCATTCCCTCGGGGTATGGCTACACCTTC,CAIPSGYGYTF
TRBJ2-1,TRBD2,few,TRBV25-1,TGTGCCAGCAGTGTACTAGCGGGGTCGCAGTTCTTC,CASSVLAGSQFF
TRBJ1-1,TRBD1,once,TRBV18,TGTGCCAGCTTCCCCGGGGCAGGGGGAAAATCCACTGAAGCTTTCTTT,CASFPGAGGKSTEAFF
TRBJ2-1,TRBD2,-,TRBV19,TGTGCCAGTAGTGGTCGAGCGGGATGGGTCAATGAGCAGTTCTTC,CASSGRAGWVNEQFF
TRBJ2-1,TRBD1,-,TRBV19,TGTGCCAGTACCCTGCGGGACAGGGGGAACAATGAGCAGTTCTTC,CASTLRDRGNNEQFF
TRBJ2-7,-,-,TRBV7-9,TGTGCCAGCAGCGGAGGCGCGAGGTACTCCTACGAGCAGTACTTC,CASSGGARYSYEQYF
TRBJ2-7,TRBD1,-,TRBV2,TGTGCTGGGGGGAGCCTTGGGACAGGATTCTACGAGCAGTACTTC,CAGGSLGTGFYEQYF
TRBJ2-7,TRBD1,-,TRBV6-5,TGTGCCAGCAGTGAGGACAGGGTGGGGGAGCAGTACTTC,CASSEDRVGEQYF
TRBJ2-3,-,-,TRBV27,TGTGCCAGCAGTTTCGATACAGAACTCACAGATACGCAGTATTTT,CASSFDTELTDTQYF
TRBJ2-5,TRBD2,-,TRBV28,TGTGCCAGCAGTTTAAGTCTAGCGGGCCTCCAAGAGACCCAGTACTTC,CASSLSLAGLQETQYF
TRBJ2-5,TRBD1,once,TRBV6-5,TGTGCCAGCAGTCAACAGGGGGCTGGGGGGGAGACCCAGTACTTC,CASSQQGAGGETQYF
TRBJ1-1,TRBD1,-,TRBV28,TGTGCCAGCAGTTTGAGGCAGGGGGCGGCGAACACTGAAGCTTTCTTT,CASSLRQGAANTEAFF
TRBJ1-3,-,-,TRBV27,TGTGCCAGCAGTCCGAAACAGGTAACCATATATTTT,CASSPKQVTIYF
TRBJ2-5,-,-,TRBV7-3,TGTGCCAGCAGCGCGGGAACTCTGGAGACCCAGTACTTC,CASSAGTLETQYF
TRBJ2-3,TRBD2,-,TRBV19,TGTGCCAGTAGTATAGAACGGCTAGCGGGAGGGCCATGGACAGATACGCAGTATTTT,CASSIERLAGGPWTDTQYF
TRBJ2-3,-,few,TRBV6-5,TGTGCCACCACCGGGGCAGGGGGCACAGATACGCAGTATTTT,CATTGAGGTDTQYF
TRBJ2-2,-,-,TRBV27,TGTGCCACGTCCAGGAACACCGGGGAGCTGTTTTTT,CATSRNTGELFF
TRBJ1-2,-,-,TRBV28,TGTGCCAGCAGTTTAAGCCTAGTCTATGGCTACACCTTC,CASSLSLVYGYTF
TRBJ2-7,TRBD2,few,TRBV27,TGTGCCAGCAGTTTAGCCAGCGCTACTAGCGGGAATGCTGTAAACGAGCAGTACTTC,CASSLASATSGNAVNEQYF
TRBJ2-1,TRBD2,-,TRBV25-1,TGTGCCAGCAGTGACCCTGGGACTAGCGGGAGCTACAATGAGCAGTTCTTC,CASSDPGTSGSYNEQFF
TRBJ2-3,TRBD1,-,TRBV19,TGTGCCAGTAGTATCGCACAGGGGTCATACACAGATACGCAGTATTTT,CASSIAQGSYTDTQYF
TRBJ2-3,-,-,TRBV7-9,TGTGCCAGCAGCATCCCCTCCGTTAATACGCAGTATTTT,CASSIPSVNTQYF
TRBJ2-7,-,-,TRBV7-2,TGTGCCAGCCAAGGACACAACCGCTACGAGCAGTACTTC,CASQGHNRYEQYF
TRBJ2-1,-,once,TRBV5-4,TGTGCCAGCAGCTTCGGACTATCCAGCTCCTACAATGAGCAGTTCTTC,CASSFGLSSSYNEQFF
TRBJ2-3,TRBD2,-,TRBV13,TGTGCCAGCAGCGCCCGGACTAGCGGGATTGGGACAGATACGCAGTATTTT,CASSARTSGIGTDTQYF
TRBJ1-3,-,-,TRBV15,TGTGCCACCAGCAGAGGGAGCTCTGGAAACACCATATATTTT,CATSRGSSGNTIYF
TRBJ2-1,-,-,TRBV6-1,TGTGCCAGCAGTGGCGGGACGCATTCCTACAATGAGCAGTTCTTC,CASSGGTHSYNEQFF
TRBJ1-5,-,-,TRBV7-8,TGTGCCAGCAGCCAAGCCGACAGGTTCGGGGGCAATCAGCCCCAGCATTTT,CASSQADRFGGNQPQHF
TRBJ1-2,-,-,TRBV25-1,TGTGCCAGCAGTGAAGTGGCAGGGAGTCTGGGGACTTATGGCTACACCTTC,CASSEVAGSLGTYGYTF
TRBJ2-5,-,-,TRBV7-9,TGTGCCAGCAGCCTCGGGACACAAGGAGAGACCCAGTACTTC,CASSLGTQGETQYF
TRBJ2-4,-,-,TRBV19,TGTGCCAGTAGTCCCGCGGGCCTCATGGGCCTAAACATTCAGTACTTC,CASSPAGLMGLNIQYF
TRBJ2-4,TRBD1,-,TRBV6-5,TGTGCCAGCAGTTACTCGACGGGACAGGGTCACATTCAGTACTTC,CASSYSTGQGHIQYF
TRBJ2-3,TRBD2,-,TRBV2,TGTGCCTCTCAGCGGGAGGGCCATGGTTCGGATACGCAGTATTTT,CASQREGHGSDTQYF
TRBJ2-3,TRBD2,once,TRBV27,TGTGCCAGCAGAGGGACTAGCGGCACAGATACGCAGTATTTT,CASRGTSGTDTQYF
TRBJ1-1,-,-,TRBV7-9,TGTGCCAGCAGCTCCCTGACAGGTTTGAACACTGAAGCTTTCTTT,CASSSLTGLNTEAFF
TRBJ1-1,-,-,TRBV5-4,TGTGCCAGCAGCTCTGGACAGCGAACTGAAGCTTTCTTT,CASSSGQRTEAFF
TRBJ2-5,TRBD2,-,TRBV11-2,TGTGCCAGCAGCTCCACTAGCGGCCGCCAAGAGACCCAGTACTTC,CASSSTSGRQETQYF
TRBJ1-5,TRBD1,-,TRBV30,TGTGCCTGGAGTGTACCAGGGGGAGTGGGGCAGCCCCAGCATTTT,CAWSVPGGVGQPQHF
TRBJ2-4,-,once,TRBV7-9,TGTGCCAGCAGCTCAGGGGTTGCCAAAAACATTCAGTACTTC,CASSSGVAKNIQYF
TRBJ2-7,-,-,TRBV6-5,TGTGCCAGCAGTTACTCCGGGACAATACCCTACGAGCAGTACTTC,CASSYSGTIPYEQYF
TRBJ2-7,-,few,TRBV4-3,TGCGCCAGCAGCCAAAAGGTCAGGGCCGAGCAGTACTTC,CASSQKVRAEQYF
TRBJ2-3,TRBD2,-,TRBV2,TGTGCCAGCAGTGAAGGGACTAGCGGGACAGATACGCAGTATTTT,CASSEGTSGTDTQYF
TRBJ1-1,-,few,TRBV4-3,TGCGCCAGCAGCCAAGTCGGAGGGAGTGACACTGAAGCTTTCTTT,CASSQVGGSDTEAFF
TRBJ2-1,-,-,TRBV5-6,TGTGCCAGCAGCTTTAGACTACATCCTGAGCAGTTCTTC,CASSFRLHPEQFF
TRBJ2-5,TRBD1,-,TRBV4-1,TGCGCCAGCAGTCATAGGACAGGCGAAGGGACCCAGTACTTC,CASSHRTGEGTQYF
TRBJ2-2,-,-,TRBV5-1,TGCGCCAGCAGCTTCGGGACACGGGACACCGGGGAGCTGTTTTTT,CASSFGTRDTGELFF
TRBJ2-7,-,-,TRBV19,TGTGCCAGTAGTATGCAGGGGTCTAACGAGCAGTACTTC,CASSMQGSNEQYF
TRBJ2-1,TRBD2,-,TRBV7-3,TGTGCCAGCAGAAGGACTAGCGGGACCAATGAGCAGTTCTTC,CASRRTSGTNEQFF